The TCR beta chain described here comes from a study of T cells in Graves' hyperthyroidism and ophthalmopathy. This clonotype showed up just a few times. V lost 7 bases to trimming and J lost 1 base; unmatched junction nucleotides: 9. CDR3 length: 17 amino acids. Germline V CDR1 and CDR2: LNHDA, SQIVND (reference sequence). The source material, RNA transcripts, was used to amplify TCR beta CDR3 regions. HTBI primers were employed in a first-round RT-PCR of the TCR CDR3. TCRdb re-derived calls from the multiplex PCR reads in MiXCR, one entry per CDR3 protein. This table holds under 350,000 distinct CDR3 sequences, roughly 21% found once.

Sequenced sample: blood. The chain carries TRBV19 and TRBJ2-6; 8 nucleotides align to TRBD1. This sequence originates from a woman aged 50 to 65 with Graves' hyperthyroidism. CDR3 bases: TGTGCCAGTACCCCCCTACAGGGGGTTTCTGGGGCCAACGTCCTGACTTTC. Protein sequence: CASTPLQGVSGANVLTF.